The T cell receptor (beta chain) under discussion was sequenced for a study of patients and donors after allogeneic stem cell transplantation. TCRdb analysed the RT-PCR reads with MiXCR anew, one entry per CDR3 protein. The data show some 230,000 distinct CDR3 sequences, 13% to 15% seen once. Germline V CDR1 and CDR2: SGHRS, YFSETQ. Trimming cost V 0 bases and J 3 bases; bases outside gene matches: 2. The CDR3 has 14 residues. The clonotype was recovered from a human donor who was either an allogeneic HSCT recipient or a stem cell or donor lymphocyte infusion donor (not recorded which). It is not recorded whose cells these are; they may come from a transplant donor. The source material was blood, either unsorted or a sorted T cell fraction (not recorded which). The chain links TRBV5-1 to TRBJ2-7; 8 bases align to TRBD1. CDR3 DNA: TGCGCCAGCAGCTTGGGGGGACAGGTCTACGAGCAGTACTTC. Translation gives CASSLGGQVYEQYF.